This TCR beta chain derives from a study of blood T cell repertoires in COVID-19. Study as a whole: The United States, Italy and Spain were the sources of the acute and convalescent COVID-19 samples. Sources were T cells, B-cell-depleted T cells, or PBMCs; the material itself was cDNA or gDNA.

Germline-derived CDR1 and CDR2 are GTSNPN and SVGIG (reference sequence). Trimming took 5 bases from V and 0 from J, leaving 5 bases between them. The CDR3 runs 12 residues. How the authors handled the data: Amplification of reference gene primers was used by the study to estimate nucleated cell counts. Profiled with immunoSEQ multiplex PCR; TCRdb holds only in-frame clones, not every one. The V and J calls and clone size were taken over from that table, and D and trimming were inferred from the DNA. The repertoire holds more than 100,000 clones, about 80% seen once, with 16% in the top ten. The rearrangement links TRBV30 to TRBJ1-5; D call uncertain. Sequenced material: peripheral blood. The TCR originated in a woman aged 50 to 60 with acute or convalescent COVID-19. The CDR3 sequence is CAWSGSNQPQHF. CDR3 nucleotides: TGTGCCTGGTCAGGTAGCAATCAGCCCCAGCATTTT. The complete variable domain, with remaining parts taken from reference TRBV30 and TRBJ1-5, reads SQTIHQWPATLVQPVGSPLSLECTVEGTSNPNLYWYRQAAGRGLQLLFYSVGIGQISSEVPQNLSASRPQDRQFILSSKKLLLSDSGFYLCAWSGSNQPQHFGDGTRLSIL.